Presented here are 17 T cell receptor beta chains from one specimen sequenced in a study of blood T cell repertoires in COVID-19. The method was immunoSEQ multiplex PCR; TCRdb's version includes in-frame clones alone and lacks a portion of them. The top ten clones hold about 5% of a sample with about 160,000 clones, approximately 95% of them seen once. What was sequenced was peripheral blood. The receptors were gathered from a woman aged 45-59 years with acute or convalescent COVID-19.

The genes are TRBV28 and TRBJ1-5, with 9 bases that match TRBD1. V dropped 5 bases and J dropped 0; count of bases not matched to a gene: 11. Germline lookup yields CDR1 MDHEN and CDR2 SYDVKM. The CDR3 has 18 residues. The CDR3 is CASSREGTGPFSNQPQHF. The CDR3 bases are TGTGCCAGCAGTCGCGAAGGGACAGGGCCATTTAGCAATCAGCCCCAGCATTTT.

The rearrangement uses TRBV20-1 and TRBJ2-5; D is possibly TRBD1 (8 bases). The CDR3 contains 14 residues. CDR1 and CDR2 from the germline V gene are DFQATT and SNEGSKA (reference sequence). With 3 bases removed from V and 4 bases from J, the gap between germline ends came to 15 bases. In nucleotides, the CDR3 is TGCAGTGCTAGTACAACAGGGGGGGTAGAGACCCAGTACTTC. This gives the protein CSASTTGGVETQYF.

V usage is TRBV6-2 or TRBV6-3 and J usage is TRBJ1-5, with 8 bases that match TRBD1. The germline CDR1 and CDR2 sequences are MNHEY and SVGEGT. This CDR3 is built from 16 residues. V lost 2 bases, J lost 6 bases, and 9 bases stayed unmatched. Here the CDR3 DNA reads TGTGCCAGCAGTTACCCTACGACAGGGGCTCGTCAGCCCCAGCATTTT. Protein: CASSYPTTGARQPQHF.

The chain employs TRBV11-2 and TRBJ1-4; no clear D gene. This CDR3 region has 16 residues. Germline-derived CDR1 and CDR2 are SGHAT and FQNNGV. V gave up 5 bases and J gave up 0 bases, with 13 bases separating them. Written as DNA, the CDR3 is TGTGCCAGCAGCCCCCTCGCGATATCAACTAATGAAAAACTGTTTTTT. Amino acids: CASSPLAISTNEKLFF.

This chain joins TRBV6-5 and TRBJ1-6; D is possibly TRBD1 (6 bases). The V gene lost 8 bases and the J gene lost 5 bases, with 10 bases spanning the gap. Germline assignment: CDR1 MNHEY and CDR2 SVGAGI. The CDR3 loop spans 13 amino acids. The CDR3 reads CASRTANNSPLHF. As DNA, the CDR3 is TGTGCCAGCCGGACAGCCAATAATTCACCCCTCCACTTT.

This clone was found a few times. The chain joins TRBV13 to TRBJ1-4; no reliable D call. The CDR3 is 16 residues long. With 4 bases removed from V and 11 bases from J, the gap between germline ends came to 23 bases. The germline V gene encodes CDR1 PRHDT and CDR2 FYEKMQ (reference sequence). The CDR3 nucleotides are TGTGCCAGCAGCTCTCCAGGACGAGGAGCGGGAGGGAAACTGTTTTTT. It codes for CASSSPGRGAGGKLFF. The full variable domain, completed using reference TRBV13 and TRBJ1-4, is AAGVIQSPRHLIKEKRETATLKCYPIPRHDTVYWYQQGPGQDPQFLISFYEKMQSDKGSIPDRFSAQQFSDYHSELNMSSLELGDSALYFCASSSPGRGAGGKLFFGSGTQLSVL.

V is TRBV6-5 and J is TRBJ1-1; D perhaps matches TRBD1 (5 bases). V was clipped by 7 bases and J by 1 base, with 16 bases between them. Germline CDR1 reads MNHEY; CDR2 reads SVGAGI. CDR3 size: 15 residues. DNA of the CDR3: TGTGCCAGCACCCTCTACGGGGGGGGGAACACTGAAGCTTTCTTT. Translation gives CASTLYGGGNTEAFF.

The chain carries TRBV30 and TRBJ1-6; D unresolved. Germline V gives CDR1 GTSNPN, CDR2 SVGIG (reference sequence). The CDR3 spans 12 residues. V lost 3 bases, J lost 8 bases, and 8 bases lay in between. CDR3 coding DNA: TGTGCCTGGAGGACGACTGATTCACCCCTCCACTTT. It is translated as CAWRTTDSPLHF.

The chain links TRBV5-4 to TRBJ1-2; TRBD1 matches at 8 bases. CDR1 and CDR2 (germline): SGHNT, YYREEE (reference sequence). With V trimmed by 2 bases and J by 8 bases, 8 bases remained unmatched. This CDR3 is built from 14 residues. The CDR3 bases are TGTGCCAGCAGCTTCTTCGGGACAGGCCGGGGCTACACCTTC. Amino acids: CASSFFGTGRGYTF.

The chain uses TRBV24-1 and TRBJ1-1, with D tentatively TRBD1 (5 bases). This CDR3 has 13 residues. Germline CDR1 KGHDR, CDR2 SFDVKD. The V and J ends lost 7 bases and 4 bases respectively, with 12 bases between them. This CDR3 reads CATRNPGFTEAFF. For the CDR3, the DNA is TGTGCCACCAGGAATCCAGGGTTCACTGAAGCTTTCTTT.

The V and J genes are TRBV2 and TRBJ1-4; TRBD1 aligns across 8 bases. After removal of 2 bases from V and 8 bases from J, the junction contained 7 bases not matched to a gene. CDR1 and CDR2 from the germline V gene are SNHLY and FYNNEI. CDR3 size: 15 residues. This chain's CDR3 is CASSETRTGTEKLFF. The CDR3 DNA sequence: TGTGCCAGCAGTGAAACCCGGACAGGGACCGAAAAACTGTTTTTT.

The chain links TRBV27 to TRBJ2-1; 13 bases agree with TRBD2. The V and J ends lost 8 bases and 4 bases, in that order; junction bases with no gene match: 11. Looked up from germline, CDR1 is MNHEY and CDR2 is SMNVEV (reference sequence). The CDR3 sequence is 17 residues long. The CDR3 sequence is CASSPGLAGKEYNEQFF. CDR3 bases: TGTGCCAGCTCTCCGGGACTAGCGGGAAAGGAATACAATGAGCAGTTCTTC.

V is TRBV4-1 and J is TRBJ2-2; D is undetermined. CDR3 size: 14 residues. Germline CDR1 is MGHRA and CDR2 is YSYEKL. V lost 6 bases to trimming and J lost 3 bases, with 11 bases between them. CDR3 region: CASSIWQDTGELFF. Here the CDR3 DNA reads TGCGCCAGCAGTATTTGGCAGGACACCGGGGAGCTGTTTTTT.

This clone was counted once. This sequence joins TRBV21-1 and TRBJ2-1; TRBD2, the D gene given by the table, was not confirmed from the DNA. TRBV21-1 is a pseudogene locus. CDR3 length: 16 residues. The CDR3 protein is CASSNGTSGDYNEQFF. As DNA, the CDR3 is TGTGCCAGCAGCAATGGAACTAGCGGTGACTACAATGAGCAGTTCTTC.

DNA of the CDR3: TGTGCCAGCAGCGAGGGACAGGTGGGAAACACCATATATTTT. Amino acids: CASSEGQVGNTIYF. The rearrangement joins TRBV9 to TRBJ1-3, with TRBD1 matching over 8 bases. The CDR3 sequence is 14 residues long. With V trimmed by 3 bases and J by 4 bases, 3 bases remained unmatched. Germline values: CDR1 SGDLS, CDR2 YYNGEE.

The chain joins TRBV7-9 to TRBJ1-4; TRBD1 aligns across 9 bases. V lost 5 bases and J lost 4; bases outside the gene matches: 11. This CDR3 comprises 17 residues. CDR1 is SEHNR, CDR2 FQNEAQ, per germline (reference sequence). The CDR3 nucleotides read TGTGCCAGCAGCCTCGGACAGGGGATAAGGGATAATGAAAAACTGTTTTTT. Residues: CASSLGQGIRDNEKLFF.

J is TRBJ1-1 and V is TRBV2, with a possible D match to TRBD1 (6 bases). The germline CDR1 and CDR2 sequences are SNHLY and FYNNEI. This CDR3 has 11 residues. V lost 6 bases to trimming and J lost 11 bases, with 13 bases between them. The chain's CDR3 is CASRAPQGAFF. CDR3 nucleotide sequence: TGTGCCAGCAGGGCCCCCCAGGGGGCTTTCTTT.